Described below is a single T cell receptor beta chain sequence and its context. It has no known antigen specificity. The sample holds no much larger clone one base away, and base qualities are not on file. This entry belongs to a study of control samples from healthy donors and cancer patients (dated by TCRdb to the early 2020s). Receptors were amplified or captured by the immunoSEQ multiplex PCR assay. The clones in this table, taken by TCRdb from immuneACCESS, are in-frame only. Not every clone is retained; where verified, under half of the shortfall comes from an unresolved V gene, and the cause of the rest is unknown. The sample table shows about 69,000 clones, and 85% to 90% are seen once. The ten largest make up 15% to 20% of the sample. CDR3 length: 17 amino acids, cysteine to phenylalanine. Only the CDR3 DNA stays, 51 bases, in frame from base 1.

The V and J genes are TRBV21-1 and TRBJ1-2; TRBD1 is the table's D call and was not checked against the DNA. TRBV21-1 is reported as a pseudogene. The sequenced sample was PBMCs. The clonotype originates from a man aged 55 to 70 with lung cancer. In nucleotide form, the sequence is TGTGCCAGCAGCTATAACGCCACCGGGACAGCTAACTATGGCTACACCTTC. This is translated as CASSYNATGTANYGYTF.